A selection of T cell receptor beta chains follows, all from one sample in a study of T cells in Graves' hyperthyroidism and ophthalmopathy. TCRdb re-derived calls from the multiplex PCR reads in MiXCR, one entry per CDR3 protein. The sample holds roughly 180,000 distinct CDR3 sequences, 17% seen once. Specimen: blood. The receptors stem from a woman aged 50 to 60 with Graves' hyperthyroidism. The CDR3 runs from the conserved cysteine through the conserved F or W. The order of the fields is D gene, clone size, V gene, J gene, CDR3 length, CDR3 protein, CDR3 DNA. D genes are given only for firm matches. Size is stated for part of the rows, as once, few or many counts, or as a class when the clone is expanded.

D gene: .; clone size: few; V gene: TRBV2; J gene: TRBJ1-3; CDR3 length: 17; CDR3 protein: CARIHTGTFRRGNTIYF; CDR3 DNA: TGTGCCAGAATCCATACCGGGACATTCCGGCGGGGAAACACCATATATTTT
D gene: TRBD1; clone size: .; V gene: TRBV28; J gene: TRBJ1-2; CDR3 length: 15; CDR3 protein: CASSFLGGQGVGYTF; CDR3 DNA: TGTGCCAGCAGTTTCCTTGGGGGACAGGGTGTTGGCTACACCTTC
D gene: .; clone size: many; V gene: TRBV28; J gene: TRBJ1-2; CDR3 length: 12; CDR3 protein: CASNLRNYGYTF; CDR3 DNA: TGTGCCAGCAATTTACGGAACTATGGCTACACCTTC
D gene: TRBD1; clone size: many; V gene: TRBV20-1; J gene: TRBJ2-7; CDR3 length: 15; CDR3 protein: CSARDLGQESREQYF; CDR3 DNA: TGCAGTGCTAGAGACCTGGGACAGGAGTCTCGGGAGCAGTACTTC
D gene: TRBD1; clone size: .; V gene: TRBV19; J gene: TRBJ1-1; CDR3 length: 14; CDR3 protein: CASTWDRENTEAFF; CDR3 DNA: TGTGCCAGTACCTGGGACAGAGAGAACACTGAAGCTTTCTTT
D gene: .; clone size: few; V gene: TRBV19; J gene: TRBJ2-5; CDR3 length: 14; CDR3 protein: CASKRGALQETQYF; CDR3 DNA: TGTGCCAGTAAACGGGGGGCCCTCCAAGAGACCCAGTACTTC
D gene: TRBD1; clone size: .; V gene: TRBV5-1; J gene: TRBJ1-2; CDR3 length: 13; CDR3 protein: CASSQTGLLGYTF; CDR3 DNA: TGCGCCAGCAGCCAGACAGGGCTCCTTGGCTACACCTTC
D gene: TRBD1; clone size: .; V gene: TRBV2; J gene: TRBJ1-1; CDR3 length: 13; CDR3 protein: CASQQGLNTEAFF; CDR3 DNA: TGTGCCAGCCAACAGGGGTTGAACACTGAAGCTTTCTTT
D gene: .; clone size: .; V gene: TRBV7-9; J gene: TRBJ1-1; CDR3 length: 16; CDR3 protein: CASSLVKGGLNTEAFF; CDR3 DNA: TGTGCCAGCAGCTTAGTGAAAGGGGGACTGAACACTGAAGCTTTCTTT
D gene: TRBD1; clone size: many; V gene: TRBV5-1; J gene: TRBJ2-5; CDR3 length: 14; CDR3 protein: CASSPGTGVETQYF; CDR3 DNA: TGCGCCAGCAGCCCCGGGACAGGGGTCGAGACCCAGTACTTC
D gene: .; clone size: .; V gene: TRBV19; J gene: TRBJ2-7; CDR3 length: 13; CDR3 protein: CASSAYGTLQQYF; CDR3 DNA: TGTGCCAGTAGTGCATATGGCACACTCCAGCAGTACTTC
D gene: TRBD2; clone size: .; V gene: TRBV24-1; J gene: TRBJ2-3; CDR3 length: 14; CDR3 protein: CATSSSGGTDTQYF; CDR3 DNA: TGTGCCACCAGTTCTAGCGGGGGGACAGATACGCAGTATTTT
D gene: .; clone size: .; V gene: TRBV12-3/TRBV12-4; J gene: TRBJ2-3; CDR3 length: 15; CDR3 protein: CASSDKTRKTDTQYF; CDR3 DNA: TGTGCCAGCAGCGATAAAACGAGGAAGACAGATACGCAGTATTTT
D gene: .; clone size: many; V gene: TRBV7-9; J gene: TRBJ2-5; CDR3 length: 12; CDR3 protein: CASSLAGETQYF; CDR3 DNA: TGTGCCAGCAGCTTAGCAGGGGAGACCCAGTACTTC
D gene: TRBD2; clone size: few; V gene: TRBV15; J gene: TRBJ2-3; CDR3 length: 18; CDR3 protein: CATSRSASGGTSTDTQYF; CDR3 DNA: TGTGCCACCAGCAGATCTGCCAGCGGGGGGACCAGCACAGATACGCAGTATTTT